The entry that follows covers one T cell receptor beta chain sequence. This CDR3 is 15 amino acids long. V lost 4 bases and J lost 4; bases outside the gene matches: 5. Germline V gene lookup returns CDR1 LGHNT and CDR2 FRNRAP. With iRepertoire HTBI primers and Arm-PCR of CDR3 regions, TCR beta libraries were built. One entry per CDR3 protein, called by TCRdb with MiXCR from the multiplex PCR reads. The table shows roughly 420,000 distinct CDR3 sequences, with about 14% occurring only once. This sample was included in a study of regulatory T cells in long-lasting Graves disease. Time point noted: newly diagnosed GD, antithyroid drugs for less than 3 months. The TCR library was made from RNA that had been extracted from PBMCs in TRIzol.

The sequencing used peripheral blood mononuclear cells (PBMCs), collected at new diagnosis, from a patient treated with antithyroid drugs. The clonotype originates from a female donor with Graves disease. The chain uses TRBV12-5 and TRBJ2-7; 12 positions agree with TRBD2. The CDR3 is CASGWASGRGYEQYF. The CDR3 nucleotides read TGTGCTAGTGGTTGGGCTAGCGGGAGGGGATACGAGCAGTACTTC.